This TCR beta chain was captured by sequencing in a study of T cell repertoires in cytomegalovirus infection. Study context: Matching HLA type and CMV infection were both indicated by public TCR beta signatures.

At least ten counts were recorded for this clonotype. What it binds is not known. V trimming: 1 base; J trimming: 2 bases; junction bases outside the gene matches: 12. Germline-derived CDR1 and CDR2 are SGHTA and FQGNSA. The CDR3 totals 19 residues. TCRdb analysed the reads with MiXCR anew, one entry per CDR3 protein. This sample has tens of thousands of distinct CDR3 sequences; 25% to 30% occur once, and the top ten carry 45% to 75%. The receptor's source is a human donor in good health (CMV status not recorded). Some clones in this sample may be carry-over from other donors' samples. This sequence joins TRBV7-2 and TRBJ2-5; TRBD2 matches 11 bases. Sequences were derived from CD8+ T cells from cultured PBMCs, sampled from culture after CMV antigen stimulation. CDR3 in amino acids: CASSLVVTSGVPLQETQYF. The CDR3 DNA reads TGTGCCAGCAGCTTAGTTGTGACTAGCGGGGTCCCTTTACAAGAGACCCAGTACTTC. The whole variable domain, filled in from reference TRBV7-2 and TRBJ2-5, reads GAGVSQSPSNKVTEKGKDVELRCDPISGHTALYWYRQSLGQGLEFLIYFQGNSAPDKSGLPSDRFSAERTGGSVSTLTIQRTQQEDSAVYLCASSLVVTSGVPLQETQYFGPGTRLLVL.